The T cell receptor beta chain under discussion was sequenced for a study of blood T cell repertoires in COVID-19. The CDR3 sequence is 13 residues long. The V and J ends lost 0 bases and 11 bases respectively, with 13 bases between them. The germline CDR1 and CDR2 sequences are LNHNV and YYDKDF (reference sequence). Profiled with immunoSEQ multiplex PCR; TCRdb holds only in-frame clones, not every one. This sample has 200,000 to 250,000 clones, with approximately 89% found just once. The V gene is TRBV15, the J gene TRBJ1-1; possibly TRBD1 for D (6 bases). The clonotype originates from a woman in her thirties with COVID-19, enrolled during active disease. The sequencing input was peripheral blood. The CDR3: CATSRDQNREAFF. CDR3 nucleotide sequence: TGTGCCACCAGCAGAGATCAGAACAGGGAGGCTTTCTTT.